Below, 15 T cell receptor beta chains from the same sample are listed, as sequenced in a study of cytomegalovirus exposure and HLA in healthy donors. Researchers ran the PCR with 60 Vbeta and 13 Jbeta primers. The repertoire was sequenced with immunoSEQ multiplex PCR; TCRdb's copy has only in-frame clones and lacks some. The sample contains under 200,000 clones, less than 80% of which appear only once. Source material: PBMCs. Receptors were obtained from a man between 35 and 55 years old in good health and CMV-seronegative.

The V call is TRBV15, the J call TRBJ2-1; D is perhaps TRBD2 (6 bases). V was clipped by 2 bases and J by 6 bases, with 14 bases between them. Germline V CDR1 and CDR2: LNHNV, YYDKDF (reference sequence). The CDR3 loop spans 15 amino acids. CDR3 residues: CATSRRTGLSNEQFF. CDR3 in DNA: TGTGCCACCAGCAGACGAACTGGACTATCCAATGAGCAGTTCTTC.

The chain uses TRBV4-1 and TRBJ1-3; TRBD1 might be the D (6 bases). Germline V gene sequence: CDR1 MGHRA, CDR2 YSYEKL. This CDR3 has 15 amino acids. Between the trimmed V and J ends, which lost 6 bases and 0 bases, there was a span of 12 bases. CDR3 coding DNA: TGCGCCAGCAGTATCGGACAGAGCTCTGGAAACACCATATATTTT. Protein product: CASSIGQSSGNTIYF.

The J gene is TRBJ1-3, the V gene TRBV28; D gene ambiguous. This CDR3 is 14 amino acids long. Trimming cost V 6 bases and J 1 base, with 10 bases left between them. Germline CDR1 is MDHEN and CDR2 is SYDVKM. CDR3 sequence reads: CASRKRHSGNTIYF. The CDR3 coding sequence is TGTGCCAGCAGGAAAAGACATTCTGGAAACACCATATATTTT.

The chain uses TRBV28 and TRBJ2-1; D gene ambiguous. This CDR3 has 11 residues. Trimming took off 6 bases at V and 2 bases at J, with 2 bases between the two ends. Germline loops: CDR1 MDHEN, CDR2 SYDVKM. CDR3 amino acids: CASSTYNEQFF. The CDR3, as DNA: TGTGCCAGCAGCACCTACAATGAGCAGTTCTTC.

This clone has more than one count but fewer than ten. The chain employs TRBV7-9 and TRBJ2-3; D is undetermined. This CDR3 has 13 amino acids. V gave up 3 bases and J gave up 2 bases, with 6 bases separating them. Germline V gene data show CDR1 as SEHNR and CDR2 as FQNEAQ (reference sequence). CDR3 residues: CASSLPTTDTQYF. CDR3 DNA sequence: TGTGCCAGCAGCTTGCCTACCACAGATACGCAGTATTTT.

V and J are TRBV4-2 and TRBJ1-4; D gene unclear. From germline, CDR1 is LGHNA and CDR2 YNFKEQ. V lost 0 bases, J lost 4 bases, and 9 bases lay in between. CDR3 length equals 15 residues. CDR3 protein: CASSQEAGYNEKLFF. In DNA form, the CDR3 reads TGTGCCAGCAGCCAAGAAGCGGGTTATAATGAAAAACTGTTTTTT.

This rearrangement joins TRBV18 to TRBJ2-2; D might be TRBD1 (5 bases). The ends were cut back, 3 bases at V and 4 bases at J, with 6 bases in the middle. Germline-derived CDR1 and CDR2 are KGHSH and LQKENI. This CDR3 is built from 13 residues. In nucleotides, the CDR3 is TGTGCCAGCTCACCGCAGGGCACCGGGGAGCTGTTTTTT. Translated: CASSPQGTGELFF.

The chain has TRBV30 and TRBJ1-1; the D gene is possibly TRBD1 (5 bases). The CDR3 is 15 residues long. The germline V gene has CDR1 GTSNPN and CDR2 SVGIG (reference sequence). Between the trimmed V and J ends, which lost 4 bases and 5 bases, there was a span of 20 bases. CDR3 sequence reads: CAWTIGGWEGTEAFF. CDR3 DNA: TGTGCCTGGACCATCGGGGGATGGGAGGGGACTGAAGCTTTCTTT.

This chain uses TRBV9 with TRBJ2-1; TRBD2 matches at 8 bases. V lost 0 bases and J lost 4; bases outside the gene matches: 3. Germline V CDR1 and CDR2: SGDLS, YYNGEE. This CDR3 has 15 residues. In nucleotides, the CDR3 is TGTGCCAGCAGCGTAGGGGAGCGGGAGTACAATGAGCAGTTCTTC. Residues: CASSVGEREYNEQFF. Filled out from reference TRBV9 and TRBJ2-1, the complete variable domain reads DSGVTQTPKHLITATGQRVTLRCSPRSGDLSVYWYQQSLDQGLQFLIQYYNGEERAKGNILERFSAQQFPDLHSELNLSSLELGDSALYFCASSVGEREYNEQFFGPGTRLTVL.

This clone was observed a single time. V usage is TRBV21-1 and J usage is TRBJ2-5; the table's D call of TRBD2 was not tested on the DNA. TRBV21-1 is deemed a pseudogene. The CDR3 has 15 residues. CDR3 nucleotides: TGTGCCAGCAGCCGACGTTCGGGGAGAGGGGAGACCCAGTACTTC. Protein: CASSRRSGRGETQYF.

This sequence joins TRBV14 and TRBJ2-1, with D unresolved. This CDR3 comprises 11 residues. Germline V gene data show CDR1 as SGHDN and CDR2 as FVKESK. Trimming left V 1 base short and J 8 bases short, with 3 bases between. The CDR3 DNA reads TGTGCCAGCAGCCAAGTATATGAGCAGTTCTTC. It codes for CASSQVYEQFF.

This chain joins TRBV4-3 and TRBJ2-4, with 9 nucleotides matching TRBD2. V lost 0 bases to trimming and J lost 0 bases; unmatched junction nucleotides: 9. The CDR3 sequence is 19 residues long. Germline CDR1 reads LGHNA; CDR2 reads YSLEER. The CDR3 nucleotides are TGCGCCAGCAGCCAAGACGGGGCTAGCGGGGCCTTAGCCAAAAACATTCAGTACTTC. Translation gives CASSQDGASGALAKNIQYF.

The rearrangement links TRBV7-3 to TRBJ1-1, with D perhaps TRBD1 (6 bases). Trimming took off 4 bases at V and 4 bases at J, with 10 bases between the two ends. Germline V gene sequence: CDR1 SGHTA, CDR2 FQGTGA. This CDR3 has 13 residues. DNA of the CDR3: TGTGCCAGCAGCTCCAGGGGTGGCACTGAAGCTTTCTTT. It yields the protein CASSSRGGTEAFF.

The DNA for the CDR3 is TGTGCCATCAGTGGTGGGGAGGTGACAGGGCGACACGAGCAGTACTTC. Translating it yields CAISGGEVTGRHEQYF. The rearrangement uses TRBV10-3 and TRBJ2-7, with D perhaps matching TRBD1 (7 bases). Trimming removed 4 bases at V and 5 bases at J, with 21 bases between. Germline V gene lookup returns CDR1 ENHRY and CDR2 SYGVKD. The CDR3 contains 16 residues.

The chain recombines TRBV5-1 with TRBJ2-5, with TRBD2 identical over 7 bases. This CDR3 contains 15 residues. Germline CDR1 reads SGHRS; CDR2 reads YFSETQ. Trimming cost V 2 bases and J 3 bases; bases outside gene matches: 7. CDR3 sequence: CASSFLAEIKETQYF. The CDR3 bases are TGCGCCAGCAGCTTTCTAGCGGAAATAAAAGAGACCCAGTACTTC.